This entry is about one T cell receptor (beta chain). How the authors handled the data: For nucleated cells, counts were estimated from reference gene primer amplification. Only in-frame clones appear in the TCRdb table, and some are missing; sequencing was by immunoSEQ multiplex PCR. V and J calls and clone size follow that table, whereas D and trimming were derived from the DNA. Among tens of thousands of clones, over 80% were seen once, and the ten largest hold more than 6.5%. These data come from a study of blood T cell repertoires in COVID-19. Overall study context: Spain, Italy and the United States supplied samples that represented acute and convalescent COVID-19. PBMCs, B-cell-depleted T cells, or T cells provided the cDNA or gDNA that made up the material.

The receptor's source is a human donor with active COVID-19. The donor label of this sample is uncertain. The specimen was peripheral blood.

CDR3 protein: CASSQIGQGNTEAFF. In DNA, the CDR3 is TGTGCCAGCAGCCAAATCGGTCAGGGGAACACTGAAGCTTTCTTT. The V gene is TRBV3-1 (or the pseudogene TRBV3-2), the J gene TRBJ1-1, with D possibly TRBD1 on 5 matching bases. The CDR3 has 15 amino acids. V lost 2 bases and J lost 1, with 11 bases in between. Per the germline V gene, CDR1 is LGHDT and CDR2 is YNNKEL (reference sequence).